This entry lists 25 T cell receptor beta chains sequenced from one sample in a study of T cells in Graves' hyperthyroidism and ophthalmopathy. Amplification of TCR beta CDR3 regions used RNA as the template. Using the HTBI primer set, a first-round RT-PCR was run on the TCR CDR3. TCRdb reprocessed the multiplex PCR reads via MiXCR and lists one record per CDR3 protein. The table includes about 540,000 distinct CDR3 sequences, more than 45% detected once. The source material was peripheral blood or thyroid tissue (not recorded which). Receptors were obtained from a woman aged 18 to 35 with Graves' hyperthyroidism.

Points on this clonotype: One junction end does not reproduce the germline sequence, and a read error may be involved. J is TRBJ1-1 and V is TRBV10-3; 9 bases line up with TRBD1. Germline V gene lookup returns CDR1 ENHRY and CDR2 SYGVKD. This CDR3 has 16 amino acids. The CDR3 sequence: CASSESKGQGNTEAFF. Written as DNA, the CDR3 is TGTGCCAGCAGTGAGTCGAAAGGACAGGGGAATACTGAAGCTTTCTTT.

The rearrangement links TRBV10-3 to TRBJ2-7; D is ambiguous. The better agreement between TRBJ2-1 and the DNA end casts doubt on the J call. The CDR3 spans 13 residues. Germline CDR1 reads ENHRY; CDR2 reads SYGVKD. The CDR3 bases are TGTGCCATCAGTGAGCTATTAACCAATGAGCAGTTCTTC. It translates to CAISELLTNEQFF.

The V call is TRBV7-9, the J call TRBJ2-2; tentatively, D is TRBD2 (5 bases). Trimming left V 6 bases short and J 6 bases short, with 14 bases between. CDR1 and CDR2 (germline): SEHNR, FQNEAQ (reference sequence). CDR3 size: 14 residues. CDR3 in DNA: TGTGCCAGCAGTTCCCGTCTAGCTTCCGGGGAGCTGTTTTTT. The encoded protein is CASSSRLASGELFF.

This chain uses TRBV12-3 or TRBV12-4 with TRBJ2-7; 7 positions agree with TRBD1. With 6 bases clipped from V and 1 base from J, the junction kept 6 bases outside the gene matches. The CDR3 contains 14 residues. The CDR3: CASSLQDRSYEQYF. In DNA form, the CDR3 reads TGTGCCAGCAGCCTTCAGGACAGGTCCTACGAGCAGTACTTC.

This chain joins TRBV7-6 and TRBJ2-7; D may be TRBD2 (6 bases). Trimming pared 5 bases from V and 3 bases from J, leaving 23 bases between. Germline V CDR1 and CDR2: SGHVS, FNYEAQ. This CDR3 contains 17 residues. CDR3 sequence reads: CASSSEEVGLFYYEQYF. CDR3 in DNA: TGTGCCAGCAGCAGTGAAGAGGTGGGACTGTTCTACTACGAGCAGTACTTC.

The chain recombines TRBV2 with TRBJ1-6, with TRBD1 as a possible D gene (5 bases). The CDR3 contains 14 residues. V lost 5 bases and J lost 7, with 12 bases in between. Germline CDR1 reads SNHLY; CDR2 reads FYNNEI. This CDR3 is CASSPGEGNSPLHF. DNA for the CDR3: TGTGCCAGCAGTCCCGGGGAGGGGAATTCACCCCTCCACTTT.

This clonotype was detected only a few times. V is TRBV7-8 and J is TRBJ2-3, with 7 bases identical to TRBD2. Germline values: CDR1 SGHVS, CDR2 FQNEAQ. CDR3 length: 16 residues. V shed 5 bases and J 3 bases; nucleotides not matched to a gene: 11. The DNA of the CDR3 is TGTGCCAGCAGCCTCGGCGGCGGGGGAAGGACAGATACGCAGTATTTT. It translates to CASSLGGGGRTDTQYF. The full variable domain, completed using reference TRBV7-8 and TRBJ2-3, is GAGVSQSPRYKVAKRGQDVALRCDPISGHVSLFWYQQALGQGPEFLTYFQNEAQLDKSGLPSDRFFAERPEGSVSTLKIQRTQQEDSAVYLCASSLGGGGRTDTQYFGPGTRLTVL.

V gene TRBV2 combines with J gene TRBJ1-1; D gene ambiguous. Germline V gene data show CDR1 as SNHLY and CDR2 as FYNNEI. V was pared by 4 bases and J by 0 bases, with 6 bases between. CDR3 length: 13 amino acids. As DNA, the CDR3 is TGTGCCAGCAGTGCTAGTTTGAACACTGAAGCTTTCTTT. Translated: CASSASLNTEAFF.

This CDR3 is CASSEVGRRYGYTF. Written as DNA, the CDR3 is TGTGCCAGCAGTGAAGTGGGGCGACGGTATGGCTACACCTTC. The genes are TRBV25-1 and TRBJ1-2, with D possibly TRBD1 on 5 matching bases. The V end lost 2 bases, the J end lost 5 bases, and 12 bases lay between the germline ends. Germline CDR1 MGHDK, CDR2 SYGVNS. The CDR3 length is 14 residues.

This sequence joins TRBV20-1 and TRBJ2-7; 9 nucleotides align to TRBD2. V trimming: 1 base; J trimming: 3 bases; junction bases outside the gene matches: 4. Germline values: CDR1 DFQATT, CDR2 SNEGSKA (reference sequence). This CDR3 region has 14 residues. DNA for the CDR3: TGCAGTGCTAGAGGTAGACTAGCGGACTACGAGCAGTACTTC. Translation: CSARGRLADYEQYF.

The J gene is TRBJ1-1, the V gene TRBV29-1, with 7 nucleotides matching TRBD1. The ends lost 8 bases at V and 2 bases at J; junction bases unmatched: 5. CDR3 length equals 12 residues. Germline V gene sequence: CDR1 SQVTM, CDR2 ANQGSEA. CDR3 loop: CSFDRANTEAFF. The CDR3, as DNA: TGCAGCTTCGACAGGGCCAACACTGAAGCTTTCTTT.

The rearrangement links TRBV25-1 to TRBJ1-5; D is unclear. Trimming took 6 bases from V and 7 from J, leaving 16 bases between them. Germline V lookup: CDR1 MGHDK, CDR2 SYGVNS. This CDR3 contains 14 residues. CDR3 sequence (DNA): TGTGCCAGCAGAGATCAAGGTGACCGCCAGCCCCAGCATTTT. Its protein is CASRDQGDRQPQHF.

This clonotype was observed a single time. The chain carries TRBV7-4 and TRBJ2-2, with 9 bases matching TRBD2. There are 17 residues in the CDR3. Trimming took 2 bases from V and 3 from J; bases not matched to a gene: 7. Germline values: CDR1 SGHVT, CDR2 SQSDAQ. This chain's CDR3 is CASSLRAGGDYTGELFF. For the CDR3, the DNA is TGTGCCAGCAGCTTACGGGCGGGAGGGGATTACACCGGGGAGCTGTTTTTT.

This clonotype occurred a few times. This chain uses TRBV10-3 with TRBJ2-5; D is uncertain. Germline CDR1 and CDR2: ENHRY and SYGVKD. The V and J ends lost 1 base and 5 bases respectively, with 5 bases between them. CDR3 length equals 12 residues. The CDR3 bases are TGTGCCATCAGTGAGTTGGGGGAGACCCAGTACTTC. Amino acid sequence: CAISELGETQYF.

This clonotype was seen only once. A much larger clone differs by one base, so this may be a read error. The CDR3 end shows no conserved phenylalanine or tryptophan, and so a read error is likely. This chain links TRBV6-5 with TRBJ1-6, with D perhaps matching TRBD1 (5 bases). Trimming took off 4 bases at V and 13 bases at J, with 11 bases between the two ends. Germline V gene sequence: CDR1 MNHEY, CDR2 SVGAGI. This CDR3 has 12 residues. In DNA, the CDR3 is TGTGCCAGCAGTTGGGGCGGGGCCCCCCTCCACCTT. It is translated as CASSWGGAPLHL.

This clonotype was counted between two and nine times. The chain couples TRBV2 to TRBJ2-2, with 14 bases lining up with TRBD2. Germline V gene data show CDR1 as SNHLY and CDR2 as FYNNEI. The V segment lost 4 bases and the J segment 5 bases; nucleotides outside the gene matches: 9. The CDR3 length is 18 residues. CDR3 loop: CASSVRGLAGGRTGELFF. CDR3 DNA sequence: TGTGCCAGCAGTGTTCGAGGACTAGCGGGAGGTCGGACCGGGGAGCTGTTTTTT.

The table lists this clonotype with many counts. The V and J genes are TRBV19 and TRBJ1-4, with TRBD1 identical over 9 bases. Germline V gene sequence: CDR1 LNHDA, CDR2 SQIVND (reference sequence). The CDR3 sequence is 14 residues long. After removal of 3 bases from V and 5 bases from J, the junction contained 1 base not matched to a gene. Written as DNA, the CDR3 is TGTGCCAGTAGTATCGGGACAGGGAATGAAAAACTGTTTTTT. Translation gives CASSIGTGNEKLFF.

This chain links TRBV12-3 or TRBV12-4 with TRBJ2-7, with 10 positions matching TRBD1. This CDR3 spans 15 amino acids. J was trimmed by 1 base and V by 6 bases; bases with no gene match: 6. The CDR3 sequence: CASRGQGQGSYEQYF. CDR3 nucleotide sequence: TGTGCCAGCAGGGGACAGGGGCAGGGTTCCTACGAGCAGTACTTC.

The gene calls are TRBV5-1 and TRBJ1-4, with D hard to call. Germline V gives CDR1 SGHRS, CDR2 YFSETQ. V lost 3 bases and J lost 7, with 7 bases in between. The CDR3 runs to 12 residues. CDR3: CASSWGGEKLFF. CDR3 nucleotides: TGCGCCAGCAGCTGGGGAGGTGAAAAACTGTTTTTT.

The genes are TRBV12-3 or TRBV12-4 and TRBJ2-2, with 10 nucleotides matching TRBD1. The CDR3 sequence is 16 residues long. V lost 4 bases and J lost 4; bases outside the gene matches: 6. The CDR3 nucleotides read TGTGCCAGCAGTTGGGGGGGACAGGGGACCACCGGGGAGCTGTTTTTT. This encodes CASSWGGQGTTGELFF.

This chain connects TRBV25-1 to TRBJ1-2; the D gene is possibly TRBD1 (5 bases). The length of the CDR3 is 14 residues. Per germline, CDR1 MGHDK and CDR2 SYGVNS. Trimming took 8 bases from V and 4 from J, leaving 17 bases between them. CDR3 DNA: TGTGCCAGCTCACCACCGGGCAGGGCCTATGGCTACACCTTC. It encodes CASSPPGRAYGYTF.

This clonotype was counted between two and nine times. This chain uses TRBV2 with TRBJ2-5; D unresolved. The CDR3 consists of 14 residues. The germline V and J ends were trimmed by 5 bases and 5 bases, with 15 bases remaining between them. Germline lookup yields CDR1 SNHLY and CDR2 FYNNEI. The CDR3 coding sequence is TGTGCCAGCAGTCGAAACCCCATAGGGGAGACCCAGTACTTC. Protein: CASSRNPIGETQYF.

V usage is TRBV7-9 and J usage is TRBJ1-4; the match to TRBD1 covers 8 bases. Germline loops: CDR1 SEHNR, CDR2 FQNEAQ (reference sequence). V lost 5 bases, J lost 3 bases, and 5 bases stayed unmatched. This CDR3 comprises 15 residues. The chain's CDR3 is CASSGQGLSNEKLFF. CDR3 sequence (DNA): TGTGCCAGCAGCGGACAGGGCTTATCTAATGAAAAACTGTTTTTT.

The chain recombines TRBV10-2 with TRBJ2-2; D possibly uses TRBD1 or TRBD2 (6 bases each). With 4 bases removed from V and 4 bases from J, the gap between germline ends came to 13 bases. The length of the CDR3 is 15 residues. Germline lookup yields CDR1 WSHSY and CDR2 SAAADI. CDR3 amino acids: CASSVQGGGTGELFF. The CDR3 DNA is TGCGCCAGCAGTGTACAGGGAGGTGGCACCGGGGAGCTGTTTTTT.

The chain is built from TRBV6-6 and TRBJ2-2; D gene unclear. CDR3 length: 14 residues. Per germline, CDR1 MNHNY and CDR2 SVGAGI (reference sequence). The ends were cut back, 0 bases at V and 5 bases at J, with 7 bases in the middle. CDR3 sequence: CASSYSRPTGELFF. CDR3 coding DNA: TGTGCCAGCAGTTACTCGCGGCCGACCGGGGAGCTGTTTTTT.